This T cell receptor beta chain was identified during a study of blood T cells in healthy people across ages. A second about 6 to 12 cycle PCR used barcoded and J-beta primers. Every sample returned 2.5 million or more CDR3-containing paired-end reads. TCRdb recomputed calls from the 5' RACE reads with MiXCR, one row per CDR3 protein. The sample comprises roughly 800,000 distinct CDR3 sequences, 58% of which are singletons, and around 20% rests with the top ten. A note on this clonotype: Antigen: not known.

The germline V and J ends were trimmed by 6 bases and 15 bases, with 15 bases remaining between them. The CDR3 consists of 11 residues. CDR1 is MDHEN and CDR2 is SYDVKM in the germline V gene. Study conclusions and caveats: The recorded TCR beta diversity per million T cells decreased in a roughly linear manner with age. Both higher diversity and more naive CD4+ cells marked long-lived donors when set against aged donors.

This chain uses TRBV28 with TRBJ2-1; no clear D. This sequence originates from a young man in good health. The specimen was blood. This CDR3 is CASSLSYLWFF. The CDR3 nucleotides are TGTGCCAGCAGCCTAAGTTATTTATGGTTCTTC.